The source of this T cell receptor beta chain is a study of CD8 T cells in ankylosing spondylitis. V trimming: 5 bases; J trimming: 3 bases; junction bases outside the gene matches: 5. CDR3 size: 13 residues. Germline CDR1 is GTSNPN and CDR2 is SVGIG (reference sequence). TCRdb reprocessed the 5' RACE reads with MiXCR, giving one entry per CDR3 protein. This table has about 220,000 distinct CDR3 sequences, 6% to 8.5% appearing once. This clonotype was detected only a few times. The antigen is undetermined. Study findings and constraints: CD8+ by phenotype, disease-linked clones were relatively rare in peripheral blood. In synovial fluid and blood from reactive arthritis, some motif variants were previously reported. As reported, disease-linked clones showed significant enrichment in matched ankylosing spondylitis synovial fluid. A TCR beta motif made of about 8 highly homologous variants seemed typical of ankylosing spondylitis blood.

Material for sequencing was blood, either unsorted or a sorted T cell fraction (not recorded which). The clonotype comes from a male donor with ankylosing spondylitis. The V call is TRBV30, the J call TRBJ2-3; 7 bases are shared with TRBD2. In nucleotides, the CDR3 is TGTGCCTGGTCGGGGGGATATACAGATACGCAGTATTTT. This gives the protein CAWSGGYTDTQYF.